This T cell receptor (beta chain) is from a study of blood T cells in healthy people across ages. This clonotype was seen only a few times. V was pared by 0 bases and J by 1 base, with 9 bases between. CDR3 size: 15 residues. The germline CDR1 and CDR2 sequences are MGHRA and YSYEKL. The use of a sample-barcoded 5' primer and a J-beta primer mix characterized a second PCR of 7 to 11 cycles. TCRdb independently ran MiXCR on the 5' RACE reads; one entry per CDR3 protein. Of 1.5 million to 2 million distinct CDR3 sequences in the sample, about 30% are singletons; the top ten hold over 7%. Sequencing was performed on blood. V and J are TRBV4-1 and TRBJ1-1, with unresolved D. The receptor comes from a woman in her twenties or thirties in good health. The DNA of the CDR3 is TGCGCCAGCAGCCAAGATCCCCAGAGGAACACTGAAGCTTTCTTT. Translating gives CASSQDPQRNTEAFF.